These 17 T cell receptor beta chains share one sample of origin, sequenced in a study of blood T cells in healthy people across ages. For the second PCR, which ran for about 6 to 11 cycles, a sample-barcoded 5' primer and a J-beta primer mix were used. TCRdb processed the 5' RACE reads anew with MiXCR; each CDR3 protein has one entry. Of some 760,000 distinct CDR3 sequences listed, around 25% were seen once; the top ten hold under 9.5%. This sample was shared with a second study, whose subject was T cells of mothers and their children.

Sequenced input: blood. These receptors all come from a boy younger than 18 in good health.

DNA for the CDR3: TGCAGCGTTGGGACTAGCGGGTCTACCCATTACAATGAGCAGTTCTTC. This translates into CSVGTSGSTHYNEQFF. J is TRBJ2-1 and V is TRBV29-1; 11 bases match TRBD2. CDR1 SQVTM and CDR2 ANQGSEA come from the germline V gene. V lost 4 bases and J lost 4; bases outside the gene matches: 9. CDR3 length equals 16 residues.

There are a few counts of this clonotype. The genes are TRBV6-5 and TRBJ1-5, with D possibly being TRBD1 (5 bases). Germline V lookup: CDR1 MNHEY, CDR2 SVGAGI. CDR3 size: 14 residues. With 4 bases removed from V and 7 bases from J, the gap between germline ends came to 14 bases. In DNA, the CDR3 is TGTGCCAGCAGTTTAGGGGTTAAGGCGCAGCCCCAGCATTTT. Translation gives CASSLGVKAQPQHF.

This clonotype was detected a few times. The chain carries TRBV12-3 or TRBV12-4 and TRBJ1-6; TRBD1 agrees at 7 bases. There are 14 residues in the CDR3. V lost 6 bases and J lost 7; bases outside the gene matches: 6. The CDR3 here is CASSQGQTNSPLHF. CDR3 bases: TGTGCCAGCAGCCAGGGACAGACAAATTCACCCCTCCACTTT.

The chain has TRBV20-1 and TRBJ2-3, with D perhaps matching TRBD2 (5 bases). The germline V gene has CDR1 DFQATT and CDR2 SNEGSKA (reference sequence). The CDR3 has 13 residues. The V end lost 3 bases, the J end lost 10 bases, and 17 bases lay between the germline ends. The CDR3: CSARRTYPQSQYF. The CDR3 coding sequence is TGCAGTGCTAGGAGGACTTACCCCCAATCGCAGTATTTT.

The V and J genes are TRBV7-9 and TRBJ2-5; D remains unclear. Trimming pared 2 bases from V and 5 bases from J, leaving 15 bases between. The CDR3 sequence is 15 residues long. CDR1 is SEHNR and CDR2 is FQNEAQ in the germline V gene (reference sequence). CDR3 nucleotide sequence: TGTGCCAGCAGCTTAAAATTTGTATATGTGGAGACCCAGTACTTC. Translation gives CASSLKFVYVETQYF.

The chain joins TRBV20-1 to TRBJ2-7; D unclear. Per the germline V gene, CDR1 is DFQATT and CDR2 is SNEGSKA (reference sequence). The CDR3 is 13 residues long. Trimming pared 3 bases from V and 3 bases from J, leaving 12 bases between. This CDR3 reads CSARALTSYEQYF. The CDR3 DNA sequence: TGCAGTGCTAGGGCTCTAACCAGCTACGAGCAGTACTTC.

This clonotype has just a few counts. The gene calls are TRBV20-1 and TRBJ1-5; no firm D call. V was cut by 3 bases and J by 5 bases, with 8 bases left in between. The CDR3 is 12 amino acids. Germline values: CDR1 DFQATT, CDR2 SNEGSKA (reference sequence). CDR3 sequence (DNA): TGCAGTGCTAGGGAAGAGGATCAGCCCCAGCATTTT. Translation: CSAREEDQPQHF.

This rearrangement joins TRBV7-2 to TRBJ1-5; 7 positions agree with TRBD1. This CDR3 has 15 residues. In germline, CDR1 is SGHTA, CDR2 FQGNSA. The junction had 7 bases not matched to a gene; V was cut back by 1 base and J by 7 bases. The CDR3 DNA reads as TGTGCCAGCAGCTTAGTGACAGGGTCGAACCAGCCCCAGCATTTT. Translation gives CASSLVTGSNQPQHF.

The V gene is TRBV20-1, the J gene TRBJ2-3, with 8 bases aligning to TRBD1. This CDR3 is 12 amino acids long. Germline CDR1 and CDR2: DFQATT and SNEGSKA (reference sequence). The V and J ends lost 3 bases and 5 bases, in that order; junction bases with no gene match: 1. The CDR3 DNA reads TGCAGTGCTAGTGACAGGGGAGATACGCAGTATTTT. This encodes CSASDRGDTQYF.

The CDR3 nucleotides are TGTGCCAGCAGCTTGGGTCCCGTGGACAATCAGCCCCAGCATTTT. Its translation is CASSLGPVDNQPQHF. The genes are TRBV5-5 and TRBJ1-5; D gene ambiguous. The V gene lost 0 bases and the J gene lost 3 bases, with 10 bases spanning the gap. Germline V gene lookup returns CDR1 SGHKS and CDR2 YYEKEE (reference sequence). There are 15 residues in the CDR3.

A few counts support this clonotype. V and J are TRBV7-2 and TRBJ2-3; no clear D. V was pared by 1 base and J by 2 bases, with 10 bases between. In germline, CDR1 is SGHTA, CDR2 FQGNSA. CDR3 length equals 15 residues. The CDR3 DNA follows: TGTGCCAGCAGCTTAGTATCAGCCTTCACAGATACGCAGTATTTT. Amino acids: CASSLVSAFTDTQYF.

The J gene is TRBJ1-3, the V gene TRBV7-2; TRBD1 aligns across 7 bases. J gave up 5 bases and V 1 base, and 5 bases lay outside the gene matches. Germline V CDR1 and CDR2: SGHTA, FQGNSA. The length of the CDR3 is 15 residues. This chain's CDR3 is CASSLEQGGRNTIYF. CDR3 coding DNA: TGTGCCAGCAGCTTAGAGCAGGGGGGAAGAAACACCATATATTTT.

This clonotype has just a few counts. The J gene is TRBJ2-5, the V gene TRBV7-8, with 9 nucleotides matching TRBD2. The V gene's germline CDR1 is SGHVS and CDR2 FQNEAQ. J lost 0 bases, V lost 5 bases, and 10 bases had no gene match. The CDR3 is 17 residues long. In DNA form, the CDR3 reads TGTGCCAGCAGCGGAATGCGGTCTAGCGGGGACCAAGAGACCCAGTACTTC. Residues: CASSGMRSSGDQETQYF.

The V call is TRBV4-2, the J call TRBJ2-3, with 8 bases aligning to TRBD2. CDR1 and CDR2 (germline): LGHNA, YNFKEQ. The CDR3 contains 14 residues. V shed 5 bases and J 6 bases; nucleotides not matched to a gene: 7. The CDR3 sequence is CASSTGLAFDTQYF. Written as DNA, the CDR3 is TGTGCCAGCAGCACCGGACTAGCATTTGATACGCAGTATTTT.

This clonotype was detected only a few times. As DNA, the CDR3 is TGTGCCAGCTCACCACCGTCGGGAAGGGGGACCCAGTACTTC. This codes for CASSPPSGRGTQYF. V and J are TRBV18 and TRBJ2-1; TRBD1 or TRBD2 may be the D gene (5 bases each). The J call may be incorrect, as the DNA end agrees better with TRBJ2-5. Germline V gives CDR1 KGHSH, CDR2 LQKENI. The CDR3 is 14 residues long.

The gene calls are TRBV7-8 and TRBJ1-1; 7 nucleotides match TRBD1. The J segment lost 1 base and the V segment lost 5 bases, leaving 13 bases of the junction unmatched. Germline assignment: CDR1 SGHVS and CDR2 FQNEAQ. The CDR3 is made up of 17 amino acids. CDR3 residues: CASSIRTGGLTNTEAFF. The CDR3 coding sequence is TGTGCCAGCAGCATACGGACAGGAGGACTGACGAACACTGAAGCTTTCTTT.

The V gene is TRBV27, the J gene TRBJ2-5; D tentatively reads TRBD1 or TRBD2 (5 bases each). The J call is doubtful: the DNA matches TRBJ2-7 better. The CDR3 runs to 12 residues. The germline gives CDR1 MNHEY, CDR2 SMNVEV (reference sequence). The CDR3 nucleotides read TGTGCCACCACCGGGACGGGCTACGAGCAGTACTTC. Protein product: CATTGTGYEQYF.